These T cell receptor beta chains were read from a single sample in a study of blood T cell repertoires in COVID-19. The data were produced by immunoSEQ multiplex PCR, yet TCRdb's version contains in-frame clones alone and is incomplete. The sample lists some 88,000 clones; 75% to 90% were seen once. Sequencing input: peripheral blood. These receptors were collected from a man between 60 and 75 years old with acute or convalescent COVID-19. Each CDR3 is given with its conserved first and last residue. The order of the fields is J gene, D gene, clone size, V gene, CDR3 protein, CDR3 DNA. D genes are given only for firm matches. Not all rows give a size; the values are once, few, many and, for expanded clones, a class.

TRBJ1-2,NA,NA,TRBV27,CASSLFPTDIYGYTF,TGTGCCAGCAGTTTATTTCCGACAGACATCTATGGCTACACCTTC
TRBJ1-5,TRBD1,NA,TRBV6-2/TRBV6-3,CASSYVPGTAINQPQHF,TGTGCCAGCAGTTACGTCCCCGGGACAGCAATCAATCAGCCCCAGCATTTT
TRBJ1-1,TRBD1,NA,TRBV5-4,CASSQNSGQGALGAFF,TGTGCCAGCAGCCAGAATTCGGGACAGGGAGCACTGGGAGCTTTCTTT
TRBJ1-2,NA,few,TRBV19,CASTRLDSPLYGYTF,TGTGCCAGTACCAGACTCGACAGTCCCCTCTATGGCTACACCTTC
TRBJ1-1,NA,NA,TRBV10-1,CASSESKNTEAFF,TGCGCCAGCAGTGAGTCCAAGAACACTGAAGCTTTCTTT
TRBJ2-2,TRBD1,once,TRBV5-6,CASSILRTGTGELFF,TGTGCCAGCAGCATACTACGGACAGGAACCGGGGAGCTGTTTTTT
TRBJ1-2,TRBD1,NA,TRBV6-6,CASRPFKDREMGGYTF,TGTGCCAGCAGACCATTCAAAGACAGGGAAATGGGAGGCTACACCTTC
TRBJ1-2,NA,NA,TRBV29-1,CSVDLQDYGYTF,TGCAGCGTCGACCTACAGGACTATGGCTACACCTTC
TRBJ1-6,NA,NA,TRBV28,CASGGSPLHF,TGTGCCAGCGGAGGGTCACCCCTCCACTTT
TRBJ2-2,TRBD1,NA,TRBV19,CASSIVQGANTGELFF,TGTGCCAGTAGTATAGTACAGGGGGCAAACACCGGGGAGCTGTTTTTT
TRBJ1-1,NA,few,TRBV2,CASSEAGQGLNTEAFF,TGTGCCAGCAGTGAAGCGGGCCAGGGGCTGAACACTGAAGCTTTCTTT
TRBJ1-2,NA,NA,TRBV6-1,CASSERGLYGYTF,TGTGCCAGCAGTGAAAGGGGCCTTTATGGCTACACCTTC
TRBJ1-2,TRBD1,NA,TRBV4-1,CASGTGIGYTF,TGCGCCAGCGGGACAGGGATTGGCTACACCTTC
TRBJ2-2,NA,few,TRBV21-1,CASSRQKTNTGELFF,TGTGCCAGCAGCAGACAGAAAACGAACACCGGGGAGCTGTTTTTT
TRBJ2-7,NA,NA,TRBV10-3,CAISDMDWSLGQYF,TGTGCCATCAGTGATATGGACTGGTCCCTTGGGCAGTACTTC
TRBJ2-2,TRBD2,NA,TRBV7-8,CASSRTSGVDTGELFF,TGTGCCAGCAGCAGAACTAGCGGGGTAGACACCGGGGAGCTGTTTTTT
TRBJ2-7,NA,NA,TRBV5-1,CASSLEVNSPAEQYF,TGCGCCAGCAGCTTGGAAGTCAACAGCCCGGCAGAGCAGTACTTC
TRBJ1-1,NA,NA,TRBV4-1,CASSFTGSSIGTEAFF,TGCGCCAGCAGCTTTACAGGGTCTAGTATTGGCACTGAAGCTTTCTTT
TRBJ2-1,TRBD2,NA,TRBV10-1,CASSGTSGTSKVNEQFF,TGCGCCAGCAGCGGGACTAGCGGAACTTCTAAGGTCAATGAGCAGTTCTTC
TRBJ1-5,NA,NA,TRBV28,CASSSGGQPQHF,TGTGCCAGCAGTTCCGGCGGGCAGCCCCAGCATTTT
TRBJ2-3,TRBD2,NA,TRBV5-4,CASSLGTSGRAGDTQYF,TGTGCCAGCAGCTTAGGGACTAGCGGGAGGGCCGGAGATACGCAGTATTTT
TRBJ2-7,NA,NA,TRBV29-1,CSVAYSSYEQYF,TGCAGCGTTGCGTACAGTTCCTACGAGCAGTACTTC
TRBJ1-2,NA,NA,TRBV30,CARDTGSYGYTF,TGTGCCAGGGACACAGGTTCCTATGGCTACACCTTC
TRBJ2-1,NA,NA,TRBV6-5,CASSYGTRTYNEQFF,TGTGCCAGCAGTTACGGGACACGAACCTACAATGAGCAGTTCTTC
TRBJ2-7,TRBD1,NA,TRBV6-5,CASSPTGTGHYEQYF,TGTGCCAGCAGTCCAACGGGGACAGGTCACTACGAGCAGTACTTC
TRBJ1-2,TRBD1,NA,TRBV15,CATTPDRYGGYTF,TGTGCCACCACCCCGGACAGGTACGGAGGCTACACCTTC
TRBJ2-5,NA,NA,TRBV9,CASSVAGDYQETQYF,TGTGCCAGCAGCGTAGCCGGGGACTACCAAGAGACCCAGTACTTC
TRBJ2-2,NA,NA,TRBV10-1,CASSESSGHLNTGELFF,TGCGCCAGCAGTGAGAGTTCGGGACACCTGAACACCGGGGAGCTGTTTTTT
TRBJ2-7,TRBD1,NA,TRBV29-1,CSVGQGTYEQYF,TGCAGCGTTGGACAGGGGACCTACGAGCAGTACTTC
TRBJ2-1,TRBD2,once,TRBV5-1,CASSLATSGSGNEQFF,TGCGCCAGCAGCTTGGCAACTAGCGGGAGTGGAAATGAGCAGTTCTTC
TRBJ1-2,NA,NA,TRBV6-2/TRBV6-3,CASSLLGANYGYTF,TGTGCCAGCAGCCTACTGGGAGCAAACTATGGCTACACCTTC
TRBJ1-5,TRBD1,NA,TRBV18,CASSQLSDRGGRSQPQHF,TGTGCCAGCTCACAACTCTCGGACAGGGGTGGTCGAAGTCAGCCCCAGCATTTT
TRBJ2-5,TRBD2,NA,TRBV5-1,CASSGGLAGGTQYF,TGCGCCAGCAGCGGCGGACTAGCGGGGGGTACCCAGTACTTC
TRBJ2-6,NA,NA,TRBV4-2,CASRQGLGSGANVLTF,TGTGCCAGCAGGCAAGGACTCGGCTCTGGGGCCAACGTCCTGACTTTC
TRBJ1-1,NA,once,TRBV6-2/TRBV6-3,CASSLTFGGSTEAFF,TGTGCCAGCAGCTTAACTTTCGGCGGGAGCACTGAAGCTTTCTTT
TRBJ1-2,NA,NA,TRBV30,CAWSQGDYGYTF,TGTGCCTGGAGCCAGGGCGACTATGGCTACACCTTC
TRBJ1-2,NA,NA,TRBV3-1/TRBV3-2,CASSQEGLDGYTF,TGTGCCAGCAGCCAAGAGGGACTCGATGGCTACACCTTC
TRBJ1-2,NA,few,TRBV25-1,CASSPPGYGGYGYTF,TGTGCCAGCAGTCCTCCAGGGTATGGTGGGTATGGCTACACCTTC
TRBJ1-5,TRBD1,NA,TRBV3-1/TRBV3-2,CASSQEATGTVTNQPQHF,TGTGCCAGCAGCCAAGAAGCCACTGGGACAGTAACCAATCAGCCCCAGCATTTT
TRBJ2-5,NA,NA,TRBV29-1,CSETESGTQYF,TGCAGCGAGACGGAGTCCGGGACCCAGTACTTC
TRBJ1-2,NA,NA,TRBV6-5,CASSLGLGGYGYTF,TGTGCCAGCAGTTTGGGGCTCGGGGGCTATGGCTACACCTTC